A single sample is the source of the 15 T cell receptor beta chains below, sequenced in a study of Graves' ophthalmopathy and Graves' hyperthyroidism. RNA served as the template for amplifying TCR beta CDR3 regions. Following a first-round RT-PCR that used HTBI primers, a second-round multiplex PCR was carried out. TCRdb re-analysed the multiplex PCR reads in MiXCR, keeping a single row per CDR3 protein. Counted here are more than 1,000,000 distinct CDR3 sequences, less than 45% occurring once; the ten biggest clones make up approximately 10%. What was sequenced was peripheral blood or thyroid tissue (not recorded which). These receptors all stem from an adult man with Graves' hyperthyroidism.

This clonotype was seen many times. This sequence joins TRBV29-1 and TRBJ2-3; the D is unclear. Trimming left V 4 bases short and J 6 bases short, with 8 bases between. CDR3 size: 11 residues. Germline CDR1 and CDR2: SQVTM and ANQGSEA. In DNA form, the CDR3 reads TGCAGCGTTGGTCCTTCCGATACGCAGTATTTT. Encoded protein: CSVGPSDTQYF.

This sequence joins TRBV12-5 and TRBJ2-5, with D unclear. V lost 7 bases and J 1 base, leaving 13 bases between the germline ends. This CDR3 has 14 amino acids. Germline assignment: CDR1 LGHNT and CDR2 FRNRAP. The CDR3 region is CASALGRTQETQYF. CDR3 nucleotides: TGTGCTAGTGCCCTCGGTAGGACCCAAGAGACCCAGTACTTC.

This clonotype was detected many times. The rearrangement joins TRBV20-1 to TRBJ1-5; no firm D call. CDR3 length: 13 residues. V was trimmed by 6 bases and J by 0 bases, leaving 9 bases between them. Germline CDR1 reads DFQATT; CDR2 reads SNEGSKA (reference sequence). The CDR3 DNA sequence: TGCAGTGCCCTAAGGGCTAGCAATCAGCCCCAGCATTTT. This gives the protein CSALRASNQPQHF.

The rearrangement links TRBV4-3 to TRBJ1-4; TRBD1 matches 9 bases. J was trimmed by 7 bases and V by 1 base; bases with no gene match: 4. Germline CDR1 is LGHNA and CDR2 is YSLEER. This CDR3 spans 15 amino acids. CDR3 DNA: TGCGCCAGCAGCCAAGGGACAGGGGATGGTGAAAAACTGTTTTTT. Its translation is CASSQGTGDGEKLFF.

V is TRBV6-7 and J is TRBJ2-2; TRBD2 aligns across 13 bases. TRBV6-7 is classed as an ORF, of uncertain function. V shed 5 bases and J 1 base; nucleotides not matched to a gene: 7. This CDR3 has 18 residues. The CDR3 is CASSTWTSGSRNTGELFF. CDR3 in DNA: TGTGCCAGCAGTACTTGGACTAGCGGGAGCAGGAACACCGGGGAGCTGTTTTTT.

The V gene is TRBV3-1, the J gene TRBJ2-7, with unresolved D. Germline loops: CDR1 LGHDT, CDR2 YNNKEL (reference sequence). The CDR3 loop spans 14 amino acids. V was clipped by 4 bases and J by 2 bases, with 12 bases between them. CDR3 region: CASSPADRTYEQYF. Written as DNA, the CDR3 is TGTGCCAGCAGCCCTGCGGACCGAACCTACGAGCAGTACTTC.

J is TRBJ2-7 and V is TRBV6-6; weak D call: TRBD2 (6 bases). Germline V gene lookup returns CDR1 MNHNY and CDR2 SVGAGI (reference sequence). The CDR3 is made up of 15 amino acids. The CDR3 spells CECSKNGGGTGEQYF. Here the CDR3 DNA reads TGTGAATGTTCAAAGAATGGGGGAGGCACTGGCGAGCAGTACTTC.

J is TRBJ1-6 and V is TRBV10-2; unclear D gene. V was trimmed by 2 bases and J by 8 bases, leaving 10 bases between them. The CDR3 consists of 14 residues. Germline CDR1 and CDR2: WSHSY and SAAADI. The CDR3 here is CASSEAASDSPLHF. In DNA form, the CDR3 reads TGCGCCAGCAGTGAGGCAGCAAGTGATTCACCCCTCCACTTT.

Of note for this clonotype: A much larger clone differs from this one at a single base, so this may be a read error. The chain uses TRBV7-2 and TRBJ2-5, with a possible D match to TRBD2 (5 bases). The CDR3 runs 14 residues. In germline, CDR1 is SGHTA, CDR2 FQGNSA. The CDR3 loop reads CASGLGLIEETQYF. CDR3 coding DNA: TGTGCCAGCGGCTTAGGACTGATAGAAGAGACCCAGTACTTC. Variable domain in full (rest from reference TRBV7-2 and TRBJ2-5): GAGVSQSPSNKVTEKGKDVELRCDPISGHTALYWYRQSLGQGLEFLIYFQGNSAPDKSGLPSDRFSAERTGGSVSTLTIQRTQQEDSAVYLCASGLGLIEETQYFGPGTRLLVL.

V is TRBV19 and J is TRBJ1-6; 7 nucleotides match TRBD1. The CDR3 is made up of 14 amino acids. The germline CDR1 and CDR2 sequences are LNHDA and SQIVND (reference sequence). The J segment lost 10 bases and the V segment lost 10 bases, leaving 13 bases of the junction unmatched. CDR3 protein: CATRQNRGNSPLHF. In DNA form, the CDR3 reads TGTGCCACCAGACAAAACAGGGGTAACTCACCCCTCCACTTT.

This chain connects TRBV2 to TRBJ1-2; 7 nucleotides line up with TRBD1. J gave up 2 bases and V 7 bases, and 13 bases lay outside the gene matches. The CDR3 covers 16 residues. Germline V gene sequence: CDR1 SNHLY, CDR2 FYNNEI. The CDR3 region has the DNA TGTGCCAGCACGCCCTGGGGAAAGGGGGCAAACTATGGCTACACCTTC. Residues: CASTPWGKGANYGYTF.

The rearrangement links TRBV15 to TRBJ2-7, with a weak D call TRBD1 (8 bases). V was clipped by 3 bases and J by 5 bases, with 14 bases between them. The CDR3 is 14 residues long. Germline-derived CDR1 and CDR2 are LNHNV and YYDKDF (reference sequence). In nucleotides, the CDR3 is TGTGCCACCAGCAGGACAGGGGAGGGGAACGAGCAGTACTTC. It is translated as CATSRTGEGNEQYF.

This chain connects TRBV7-2 to TRBJ1-6; D is uncertain. The length of the CDR3 is 14 residues. Germline V gene lookup returns CDR1 SGHTA and CDR2 FQGNSA. V gave up 5 bases and J gave up 10 bases, with 15 bases separating them. The chain's CDR3 is CASSPAVQGSPLHF. CDR3 nucleotides: TGTGCCAGCAGCCCCGCAGTCCAAGGGTCACCCCTCCACTTT. Full variable domain (outside the CDR3, taken from reference TRBV7-2 and TRBJ1-6): GAGVSQSPSNKVTEKGKDVELRCDPISGHTALYWYRQSLGQGLEFLIYFQGNSAPDKSGLPSDRFSAERTGGSVSTLTIQRTQQEDSAVYLCASSPAVQGSPLHFGNGTRLTVT.

Of note for this clonotype: A clone one base away is much larger, so this may be a read error. This chain connects TRBV9 to TRBJ2-7; 7 nucleotides line up with TRBD2. Germline V gives CDR1 SGDLS, CDR2 YYNGEE. V lost 3 bases and J lost 2; bases outside the gene matches: 5. The CDR3 sequence is 14 residues long. In nucleotides, the CDR3 is TGTGCCAGCAGCGCCCCCGGACTAGCCTACGAGCAGTACTTC. Translating gives CASSAPGLAYEQYF. Based on the CDR3 plus reference TRBV9 and TRBJ2-7, the full variable domain is DSGVTQTPKHLITATGQRVTLRCSPRSGDLSVYWYQQSLDQGLQFLIQYYNGEERAKGNILERFSAQQFPDLHSELNLSSLELGDSALYFCASSAPGLAYEQYFGPGTRLTVT.

This clonotype showed up just once. The J gene is TRBJ2-7, the V gene TRBV11-2; the D is unclear. This CDR3 contains 16 residues. The germline V gene has CDR1 SGHAT and CDR2 FQNNGV. Trimming stripped 1 base from V and 5 bases from J, with 18 bases between. The CDR3 loop is CASSLAPEGFPHEQYF. CDR3 in DNA: TGTGCCAGCAGCTTAGCACCTGAAGGGTTTCCCCACGAGCAGTACTTC.